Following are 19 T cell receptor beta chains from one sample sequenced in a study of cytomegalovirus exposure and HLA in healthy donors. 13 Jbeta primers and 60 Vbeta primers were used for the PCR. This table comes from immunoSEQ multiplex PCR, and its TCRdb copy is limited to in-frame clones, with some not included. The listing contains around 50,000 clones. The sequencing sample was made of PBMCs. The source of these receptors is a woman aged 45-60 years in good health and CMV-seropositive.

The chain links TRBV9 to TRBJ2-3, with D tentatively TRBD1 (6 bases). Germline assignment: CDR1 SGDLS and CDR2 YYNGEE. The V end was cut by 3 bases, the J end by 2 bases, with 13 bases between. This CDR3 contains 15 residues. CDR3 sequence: CASSEGTLLTDTQYF. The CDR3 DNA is TGTGCCAGCAGCGAAGGGACACTACTCACAGATACGCAGTATTTT.

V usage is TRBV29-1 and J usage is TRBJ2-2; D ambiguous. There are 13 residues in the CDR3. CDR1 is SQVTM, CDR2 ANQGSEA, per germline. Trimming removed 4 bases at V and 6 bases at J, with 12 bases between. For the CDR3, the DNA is TGCAGCGTTGCGCAACCGGGTCCCGGGGAGCTGTTTTTT. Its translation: CSVAQPGPGELFF.

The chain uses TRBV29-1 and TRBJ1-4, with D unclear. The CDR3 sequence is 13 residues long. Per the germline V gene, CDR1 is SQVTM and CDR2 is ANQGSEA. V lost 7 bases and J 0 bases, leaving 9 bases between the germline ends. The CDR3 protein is CSARHTTNEKLFF. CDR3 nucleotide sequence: TGCAGCGCAAGACACACAACTAATGAAAAACTGTTTTTT.

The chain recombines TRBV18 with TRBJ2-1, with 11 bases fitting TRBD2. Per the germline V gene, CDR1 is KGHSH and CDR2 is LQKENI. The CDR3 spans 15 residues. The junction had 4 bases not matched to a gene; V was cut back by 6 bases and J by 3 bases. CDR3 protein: CASSGTSGSYNEQFF. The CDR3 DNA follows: TGTGCCAGCTCTGGGACTAGCGGTAGCTACAATGAGCAGTTCTTC.

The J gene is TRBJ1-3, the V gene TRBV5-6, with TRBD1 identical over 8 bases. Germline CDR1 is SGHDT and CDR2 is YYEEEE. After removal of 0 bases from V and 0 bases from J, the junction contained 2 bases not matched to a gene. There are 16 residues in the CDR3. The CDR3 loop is CASSLDRGFSGNTIYF. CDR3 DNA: TGTGCCAGCAGCTTGGACAGGGGGTTCTCTGGAAACACCATATATTTT.

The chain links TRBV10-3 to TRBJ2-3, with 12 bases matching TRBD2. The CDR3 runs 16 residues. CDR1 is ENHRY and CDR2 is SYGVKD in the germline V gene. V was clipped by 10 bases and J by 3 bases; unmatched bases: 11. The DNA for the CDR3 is TGTGCCACCCACGAGACTAGCGGGAGAGGGACAGATACGCAGTATTTT. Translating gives CATHETSGRGTDTQYF.

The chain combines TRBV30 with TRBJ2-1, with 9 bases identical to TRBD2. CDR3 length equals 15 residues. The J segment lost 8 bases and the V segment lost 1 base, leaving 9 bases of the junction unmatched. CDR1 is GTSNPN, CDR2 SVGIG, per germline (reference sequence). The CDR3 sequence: CAWSGDLAGWDEQFF. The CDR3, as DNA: TGTGCCTGGAGTGGGGATCTAGCGGGGTGGGATGAGCAGTTCTTC. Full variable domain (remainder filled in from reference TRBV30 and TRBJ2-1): SQTIHQWPATLVQPVGSPLSLECTVEGTSNPNLYWYRQAAGRGLQLLFYSVGIGQISSEVPQNLSASRPQDRQFILSSKKLLLSDSGFYLCAWSGDLAGWDEQFFGPGTRLTVL.

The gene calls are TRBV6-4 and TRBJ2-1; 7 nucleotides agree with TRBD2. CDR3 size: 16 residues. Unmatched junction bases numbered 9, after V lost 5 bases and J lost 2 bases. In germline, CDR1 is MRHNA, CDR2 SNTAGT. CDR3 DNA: TGTGCCAGCAGTCCGCACGGGACTAATCCCTACAATGAGCAGTTCTTC. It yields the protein CASSPHGTNPYNEQFF.

The CDR3 is CASRRDIANTGELFF. The CDR3 DNA is TGTGCCAGCAGACGGGACATCGCGAACACCGGGGAGCTGTTTTTT. This chain joins TRBV7-7 and TRBJ2-2, with D possibly TRBD1 on 6 matching bases. The CDR3 is made up of 15 amino acids. Germline-derived CDR1 and CDR2 are SSHAT and FNYEAQ (reference sequence). Trimming took 6 bases from V and 0 from J, leaving 11 bases between them.

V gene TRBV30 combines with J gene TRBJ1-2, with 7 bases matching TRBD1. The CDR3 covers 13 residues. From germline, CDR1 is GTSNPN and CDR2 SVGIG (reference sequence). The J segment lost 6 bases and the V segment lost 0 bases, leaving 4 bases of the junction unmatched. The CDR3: CAWSVFRGDGYTF. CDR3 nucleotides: TGTGCCTGGAGTGTATTCAGGGGGGATGGCTACACCTTC.

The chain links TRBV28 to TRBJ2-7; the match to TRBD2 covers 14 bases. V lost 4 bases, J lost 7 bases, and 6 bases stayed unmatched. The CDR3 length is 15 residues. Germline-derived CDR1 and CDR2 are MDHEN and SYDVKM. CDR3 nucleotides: TGTGCCAGCAGTTCCGGGACTAGCGGGAGAAATGAGCAGTACTTC. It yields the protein CASSSGTSGRNEQYF.

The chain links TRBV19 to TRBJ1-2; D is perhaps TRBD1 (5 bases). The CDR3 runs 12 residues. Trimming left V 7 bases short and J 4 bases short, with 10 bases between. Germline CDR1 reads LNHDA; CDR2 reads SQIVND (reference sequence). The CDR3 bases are TGTGCCAGTACAGGCAGGGTCTATGGCTACACCTTC. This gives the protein CASTGRVYGYTF.

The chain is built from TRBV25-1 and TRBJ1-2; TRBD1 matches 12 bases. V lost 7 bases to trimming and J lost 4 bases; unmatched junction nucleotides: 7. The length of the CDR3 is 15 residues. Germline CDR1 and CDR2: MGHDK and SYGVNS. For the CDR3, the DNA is TGTGCCAGCAACTACCAGGGACAGGGGGCCTATGGCTACACCTTC. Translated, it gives CASNYQGQGAYGYTF.

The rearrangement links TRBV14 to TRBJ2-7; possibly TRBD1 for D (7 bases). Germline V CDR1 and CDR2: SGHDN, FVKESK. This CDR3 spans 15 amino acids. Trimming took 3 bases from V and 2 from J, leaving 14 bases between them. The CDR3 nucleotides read TGTGCCAGCAGCCAGTGGAGGGGGCGAACCTACGAGCAGTACTTC. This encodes CASSQWRGRTYEQYF.

This CDR3 reads CASSPLARGTRNQPQHF. The CDR3 bases are TGCGCCAGCAGCCCCCTTGCTAGGGGGACGCGCAATCAGCCCCAGCATTTT. The V gene is TRBV4-1, the J gene TRBJ1-5; D perhaps matches TRBD1 (6 bases). CDR3 length equals 17 residues. The germline gives CDR1 MGHRA, CDR2 YSYEKL. Trimming took off 4 bases at V and 2 bases at J, with 18 bases between the two ends.

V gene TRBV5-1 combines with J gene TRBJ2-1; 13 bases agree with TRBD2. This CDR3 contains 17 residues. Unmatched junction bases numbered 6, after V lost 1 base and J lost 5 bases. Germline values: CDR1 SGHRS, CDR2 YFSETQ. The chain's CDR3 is CASSLTRLAGGHNEQFF. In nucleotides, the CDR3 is TGCGCCAGCAGCTTGACTCGACTAGCGGGAGGCCACAATGAGCAGTTCTTC.

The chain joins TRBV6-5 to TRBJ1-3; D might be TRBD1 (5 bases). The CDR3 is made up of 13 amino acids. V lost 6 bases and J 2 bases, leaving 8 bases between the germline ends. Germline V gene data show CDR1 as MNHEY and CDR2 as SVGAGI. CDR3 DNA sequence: TGTGCCAGCAGGAGCAGGGCTGGAAACACCATATATTTT. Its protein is CASRSRAGNTIYF.

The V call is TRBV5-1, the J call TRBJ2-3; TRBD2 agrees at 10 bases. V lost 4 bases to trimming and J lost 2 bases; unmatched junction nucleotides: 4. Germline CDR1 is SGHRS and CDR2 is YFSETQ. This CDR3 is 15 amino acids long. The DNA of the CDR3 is TGCGCCAGCAGCCTAACTAGCGGGAACACAGATACGCAGTATTTT. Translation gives CASSLTSGNTDTQYF.

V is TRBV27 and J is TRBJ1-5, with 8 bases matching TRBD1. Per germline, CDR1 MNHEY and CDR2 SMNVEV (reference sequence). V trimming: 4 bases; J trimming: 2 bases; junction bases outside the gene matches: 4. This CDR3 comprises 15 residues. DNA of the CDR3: TGTGCCAGCAGTTCTGACAGGGGTGGCAATCAGCCCCAGCATTTT. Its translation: CASSSDRGGNQPQHF.